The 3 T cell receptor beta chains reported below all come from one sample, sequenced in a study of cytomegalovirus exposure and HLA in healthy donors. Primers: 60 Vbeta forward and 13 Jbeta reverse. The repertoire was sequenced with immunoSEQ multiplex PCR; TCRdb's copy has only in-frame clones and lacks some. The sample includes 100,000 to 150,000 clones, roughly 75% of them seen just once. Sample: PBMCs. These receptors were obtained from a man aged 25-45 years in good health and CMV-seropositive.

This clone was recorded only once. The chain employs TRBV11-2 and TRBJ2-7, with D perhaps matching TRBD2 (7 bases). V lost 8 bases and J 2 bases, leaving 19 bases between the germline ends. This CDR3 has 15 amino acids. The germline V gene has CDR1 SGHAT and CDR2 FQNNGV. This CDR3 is CASWGGGAYPYEQYF. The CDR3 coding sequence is TGTGCCAGCTGGGGGGGCGGAGCCTACCCCTACGAGCAGTACTTC.

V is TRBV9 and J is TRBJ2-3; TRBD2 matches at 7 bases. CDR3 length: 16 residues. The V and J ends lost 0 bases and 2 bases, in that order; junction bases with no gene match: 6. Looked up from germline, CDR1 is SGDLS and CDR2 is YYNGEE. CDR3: CASSVEVGGNTDTQYF. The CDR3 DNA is TGTGCCAGCAGCGTAGAGGTGGGAGGGAACACAGATACGCAGTATTTT.

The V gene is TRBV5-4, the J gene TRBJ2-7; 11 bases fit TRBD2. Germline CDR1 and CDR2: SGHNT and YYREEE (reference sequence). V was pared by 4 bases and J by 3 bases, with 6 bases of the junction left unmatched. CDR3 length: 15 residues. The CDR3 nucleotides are TGTGCCAGCAGCCCTGGAGGACTAGCGGGCTACGAGCAGTACTTC. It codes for CASSPGGLAGYEQYF.